The rows below give T cell receptor beta chains drawn from one sample of a study of blood T cell repertoires in COVID-19. Only in-frame clones appear in the TCRdb table, and some are missing; sequencing was by immunoSEQ multiplex PCR. Of 250,000 to 300,000 clones detected, approximately 85% appear once; the ten largest clones hold roughly 9.6%. The specimen was peripheral blood. The receptors come from a woman in her 70s with acute or convalescent COVID-19. The CDR3 runs from the conserved cysteine through the conserved F or W. A D gene is named only where the DNA matches it firmly. Rows may omit the clone size; those that give it use once, few, many or a size class.

V,J,D,size,DNA,CDR3
TRBV2,TRBJ2-4,TRBD2,few,TGTGCCAGCAGTCCCAATGCGGGGGGGGCCAAAAACATTCAGTACTTC,CASSPNAGGAKNIQYF
TRBV12-5,TRBJ1-2,.,few,TGTGCTAGTGGTTTCGAGAGCGGGGGCAGGGGTTCTGGCTACACCTTC,CASGFESGGRGSGYTF
TRBV5-1,TRBJ2-2,.,.,TGCGCCAGCAGCCCCAGGGGTAGGGGGACCGGGGAGCTGTTTTTT,CASSPRGRGTGELFF
TRBV2,TRBJ1-1,TRBD1,.,TGTGCCAGCAGACTTGGACAGGGGGGAGCTTTCTTT,CASRLGQGGAFF
TRBV29-1,TRBJ1-1,.,.,TGCAGCGTTGAAGATCAGGAGGGAACTGAAGCTTTCTTT,CSVEDQEGTEAFF
TRBV5-1,TRBJ1-1,TRBD1,once,TGCGCCAGCAGCTTGATGGGACAGGGGATTAGGTTGAACACTGAAGCTTTCTTT,CASSLMGQGIRLNTEAFF
TRBV5-1,TRBJ2-2,TRBD1,.,TGCGCCAGCAGCTTGACCAAAACAGGGGGCTTCCCAAACACCGGGGAGCTGTTTTTT,CASSLTKTGGFPNTGELFF
TRBV2,TRBJ2-7,.,.,TGTGCCAGCAGTGATAGTCCTTCCTACGAGCAGTACTTC,CASSDSPSYEQYF
TRBV29-1,TRBJ1-1,.,.,TGCAGCGTCCGAAGAGGGAACACTGAAGCTTTCTTT,CSVRRGNTEAFF
TRBV30,TRBJ1-5,.,few,TGTGCCTGGAGTACCGGTGGCAGGGTGTGGCAGCCCCAGCATTTT,CAWSTGGRVWQPQHF
TRBV18,TRBJ1-2,.,.,TGTGCCAGCTCACCCGGGAGTTCCTATGGCTACACCTTC,CASSPGSSYGYTF
TRBV19,TRBJ1-2,TRBD1,.,TGTGCCAGTAGTAGGCCCGGGACAGGGGGCAGTGGCTACACCTTC,CASSRPGTGGSGYTF
TRBV6-5,TRBJ2-3,TRBD1,.,TGTGCCACCGCCGGGACAGCGGCAGATACGCAGTATTTT,CATAGTAADTQYF
TRBV4-2,TRBJ1-6,.,.,TGTGCCAGCAGCCAAGATCTAACAGGGAGCTCCTATAATTCACCCCTCCACTTT,CASSQDLTGSSYNSPLHF
TRBV4-1,TRBJ2-1,.,.,TGCGCCAGCAGCCAGGGGACTTCAGGGTCCTACAATGAGCAGTTCTTC,CASSQGTSGSYNEQFF
TRBV7-9,TRBJ2-2,TRBD1,once,TGTGCCAGCAGCTTCCCCGGACAGGGGGGGCTGTTTTTT,CASSFPGQGGLFF
TRBV3-1/TRBV3-2,TRBJ1-2,.,.,TGTGCCAGCAGCCTTGGGGCCAGCTATGGCTACACCTTC,CASSLGASYGYTF
TRBV19,TRBJ1-5,.,.,TGTGCCGCGGGTCAGCCCCAGCATTTT,CAAGQPQHF
TRBV2,TRBJ2-4,TRBD2,.,TGTGCCAGCAGTGAACCCCTTTATTGGACTAGCGGGGGGAAAAACATTCAGTACTTC,CASSEPLYWTSGGKNIQYF
TRBV3-1/TRBV3-2,TRBJ1-2,.,once,TGTGCCAGCAGAGGGGGGGGGACTCGCTACACCTTC,CASRGGGTRYTF
TRBV2,TRBJ2-7,TRBD2,.,TGTGCCAGCAGTGCTGGGAGGGGCTACGAGCAGTACTTC,CASSAGRGYEQYF
TRBV7-9,TRBJ1-1,TRBD1,.,TGTGCCAGCAGGCCTCGACCCAGGGGGCCCTACACTGAAGCTTTCTTT,CASRPRPRGPYTEAFF
TRBV6-1,TRBJ1-5,.,once,TGTGCCAGCAGTGGGACAGCTGTGGGGGGCAATCAGCCCCAGCATTTT,CASSGTAVGGNQPQHF
TRBV27,TRBJ1-4,TRBD1,.,TGTGCCAGCAGTCCAGACAGGGGCAGGGAAAAACTGTTTTTT,CASSPDRGREKLFF
TRBV6-5,TRBJ1-5,.,.,TGTGCCAGCAGACCCTCAGGGGATAGCAATCAGCCCCAGCATTTT,CASRPSGDSNQPQHF
TRBV10-3,TRBJ1-5,.,few,TGTGCCATCAGTGAGTCTGGCAGAGGTAGCAATCAGCCCCAGCATTTT,CAISESGRGSNQPQHF
TRBV5-4,TRBJ1-1,.,.,TGTGCCAGCAGTAACGAGGGTTTAAACACTGAAGCTTTCTTT,CASSNEGLNTEAFF